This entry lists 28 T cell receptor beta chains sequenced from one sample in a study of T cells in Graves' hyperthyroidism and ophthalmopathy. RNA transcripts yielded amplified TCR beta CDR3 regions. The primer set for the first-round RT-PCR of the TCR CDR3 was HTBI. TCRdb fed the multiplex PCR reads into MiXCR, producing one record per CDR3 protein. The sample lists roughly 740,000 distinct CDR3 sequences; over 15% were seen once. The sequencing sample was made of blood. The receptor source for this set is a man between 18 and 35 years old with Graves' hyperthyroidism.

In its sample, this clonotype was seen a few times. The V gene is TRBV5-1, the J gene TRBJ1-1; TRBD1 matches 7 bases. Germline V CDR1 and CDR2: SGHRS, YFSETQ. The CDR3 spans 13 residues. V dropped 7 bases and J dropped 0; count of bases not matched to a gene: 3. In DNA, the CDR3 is TGCGCCAGCCAGGGACAGTTGAACACTGAAGCTTTCTTT. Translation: CASQGQLNTEAFF.

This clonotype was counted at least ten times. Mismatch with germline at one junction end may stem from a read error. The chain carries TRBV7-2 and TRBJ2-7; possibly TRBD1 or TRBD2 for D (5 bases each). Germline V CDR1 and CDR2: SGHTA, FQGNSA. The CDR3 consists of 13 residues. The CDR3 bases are TGTGCCATCAGCACCGGGACCGGCGGGCGGCAGTACTTC. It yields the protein CAISTGTGGRQYF.

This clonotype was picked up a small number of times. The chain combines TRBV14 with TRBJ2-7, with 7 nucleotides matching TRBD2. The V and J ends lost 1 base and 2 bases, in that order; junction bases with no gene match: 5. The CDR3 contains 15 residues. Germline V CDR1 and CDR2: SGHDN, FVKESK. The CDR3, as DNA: TGTGCCAGCAGCCAAGCCCGACTAGCCCCCTACGAGCAGTACTTC. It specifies CASSQARLAPYEQYF.

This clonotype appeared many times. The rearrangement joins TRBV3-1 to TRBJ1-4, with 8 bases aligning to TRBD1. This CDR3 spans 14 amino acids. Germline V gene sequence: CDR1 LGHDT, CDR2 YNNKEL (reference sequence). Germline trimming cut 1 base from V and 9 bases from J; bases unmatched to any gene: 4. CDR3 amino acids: CASSQVTGGQKLFF. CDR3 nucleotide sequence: TGTGCCAGCAGCCAAGTCACAGGGGGGCAAAAACTGTTTTTT.

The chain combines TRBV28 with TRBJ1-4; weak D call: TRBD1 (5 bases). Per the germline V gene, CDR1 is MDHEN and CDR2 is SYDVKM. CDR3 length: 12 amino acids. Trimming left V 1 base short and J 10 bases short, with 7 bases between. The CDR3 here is CASSLSQGKLFF. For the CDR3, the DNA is TGTGCCAGCAGTTTATCCCAGGGAAAACTGTTTTTT.

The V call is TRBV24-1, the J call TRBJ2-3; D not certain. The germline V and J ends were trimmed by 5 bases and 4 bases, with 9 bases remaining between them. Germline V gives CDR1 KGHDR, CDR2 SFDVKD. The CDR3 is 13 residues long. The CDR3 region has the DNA TGTGCCACCAGTGTCCACGGAGCAGATACGCAGTATTTT. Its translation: CATSVHGADTQYF.

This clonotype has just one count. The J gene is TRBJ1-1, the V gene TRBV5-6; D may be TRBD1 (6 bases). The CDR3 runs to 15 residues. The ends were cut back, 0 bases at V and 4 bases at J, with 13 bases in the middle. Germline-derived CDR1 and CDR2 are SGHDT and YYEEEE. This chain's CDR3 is CASSLASGGGTEAFF. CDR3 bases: TGTGCCAGCAGCTTGGCTAGTGGGGGCGGCACTGAAGCTTTCTTT.

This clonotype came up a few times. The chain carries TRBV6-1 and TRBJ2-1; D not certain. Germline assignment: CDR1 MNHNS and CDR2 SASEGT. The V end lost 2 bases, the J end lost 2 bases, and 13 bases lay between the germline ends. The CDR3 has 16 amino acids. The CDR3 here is CASSELAAKTYNEQFF. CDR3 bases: TGTGCCAGCAGTGAATTGGCGGCTAAAACCTACAATGAGCAGTTCTTC.

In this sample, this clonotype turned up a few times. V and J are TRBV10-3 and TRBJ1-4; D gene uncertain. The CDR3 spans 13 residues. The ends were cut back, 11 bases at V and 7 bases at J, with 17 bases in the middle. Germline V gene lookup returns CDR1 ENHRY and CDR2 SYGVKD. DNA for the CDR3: TGTGCCGCGGCCGGGCCCGGGAGTGAAAAACTGTTTTTT. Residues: CAAAGPGSEKLFF.

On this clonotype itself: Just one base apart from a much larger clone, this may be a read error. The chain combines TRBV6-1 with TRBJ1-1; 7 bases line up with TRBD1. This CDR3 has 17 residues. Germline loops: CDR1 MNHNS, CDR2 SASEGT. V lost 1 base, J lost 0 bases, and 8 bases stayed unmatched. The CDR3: CASSEDRGGLMNTEAFF. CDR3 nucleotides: TGTGCCAGCAGTGAAGACAGGGGCGGCTTAATGAACACTGAAGCTTTCTTT.

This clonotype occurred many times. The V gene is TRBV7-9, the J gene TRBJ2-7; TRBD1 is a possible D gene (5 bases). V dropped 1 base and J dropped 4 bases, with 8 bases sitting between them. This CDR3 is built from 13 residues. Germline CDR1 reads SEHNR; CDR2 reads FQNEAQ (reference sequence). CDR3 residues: CASSLEAGYEQYF. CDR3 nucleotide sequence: TGTGCCAGCAGCTTAGAGGCAGGGTACGAGCAGTACTTC.

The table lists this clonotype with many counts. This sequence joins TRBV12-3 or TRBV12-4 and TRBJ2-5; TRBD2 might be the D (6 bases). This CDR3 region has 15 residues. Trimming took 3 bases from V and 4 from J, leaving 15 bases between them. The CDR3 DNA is TGTGCCAGCAGTTTGGAGACTGGAGGGGCAGAGACCCAGTACTTC. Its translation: CASSLETGGAETQYF.

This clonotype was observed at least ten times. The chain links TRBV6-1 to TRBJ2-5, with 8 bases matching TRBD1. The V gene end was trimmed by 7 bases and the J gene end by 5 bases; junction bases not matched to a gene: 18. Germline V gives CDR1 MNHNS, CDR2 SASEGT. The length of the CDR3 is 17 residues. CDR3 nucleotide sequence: TGTGCCAGCACTCCCTTTCACAGGGGGGTAGCGCGGGAGACCCAGTACTTC. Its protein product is CASTPFHRGVARETQYF.

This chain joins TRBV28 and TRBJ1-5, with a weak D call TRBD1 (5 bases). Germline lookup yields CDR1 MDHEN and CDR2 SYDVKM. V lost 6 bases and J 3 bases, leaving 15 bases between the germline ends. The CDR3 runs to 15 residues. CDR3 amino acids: CASRPPQGINQPQHF. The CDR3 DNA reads TGTGCCAGCAGGCCCCCGCAGGGTATCAATCAGCCCCAGCATTTT. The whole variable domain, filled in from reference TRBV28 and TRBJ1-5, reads DVKVTQSSRYLVKRTGEKVFLECVQDMDHENMFWYRQDPGLGLRLIYFSYDVKMKEKGDIPEGYSVSREKKERFSLILESASTNQTSMYLCASRPPQGINQPQHFGDGTRLSIL.

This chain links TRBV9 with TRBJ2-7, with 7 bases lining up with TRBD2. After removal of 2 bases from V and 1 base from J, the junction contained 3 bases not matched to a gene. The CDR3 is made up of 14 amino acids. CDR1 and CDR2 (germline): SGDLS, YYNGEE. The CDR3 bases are TGTGCCAGCAGCGTCGGACTAGGTTCCTACGAGCAGTACTTC. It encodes CASSVGLGSYEQYF.

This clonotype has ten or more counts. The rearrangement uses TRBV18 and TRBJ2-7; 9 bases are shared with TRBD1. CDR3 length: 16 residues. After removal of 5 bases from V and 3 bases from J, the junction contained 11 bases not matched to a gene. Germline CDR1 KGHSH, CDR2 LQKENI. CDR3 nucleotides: TGTGCCAGCTCAGGTGGACAGGGGACAAACTTCTACGAGCAGTACTTC. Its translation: CASSGGQGTNFYEQYF.

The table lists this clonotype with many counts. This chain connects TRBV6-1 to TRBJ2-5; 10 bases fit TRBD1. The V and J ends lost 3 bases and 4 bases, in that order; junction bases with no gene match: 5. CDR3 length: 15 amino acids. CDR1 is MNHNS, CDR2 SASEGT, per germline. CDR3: CASSDRDRGGETQYF. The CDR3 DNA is TGTGCCAGCAGTGACCGGGACAGGGGAGGAGAGACCCAGTACTTC.

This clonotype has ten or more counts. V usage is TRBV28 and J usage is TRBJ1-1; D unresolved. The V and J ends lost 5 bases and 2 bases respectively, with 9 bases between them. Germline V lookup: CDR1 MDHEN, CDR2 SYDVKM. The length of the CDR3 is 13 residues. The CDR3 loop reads CASSLPSNTEAFF. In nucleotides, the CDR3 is TGTGCCAGCAGTCTCCCTTCAAACACTGAAGCTTTCTTT.

The CDR3 sequence: CATSRDMTGELFF. The CDR3 DNA reads as TGTGCCACCAGCAGAGATATGACCGGGGAGCTGTTTTTT. V is TRBV15 and J is TRBJ2-2; no clear D gene. The V end lost 0 bases, the J end lost 5 bases, and 4 bases lay between the germline ends. Germline CDR1 LNHNV, CDR2 YYDKDF (reference sequence). The CDR3 extends over 13 amino acids.

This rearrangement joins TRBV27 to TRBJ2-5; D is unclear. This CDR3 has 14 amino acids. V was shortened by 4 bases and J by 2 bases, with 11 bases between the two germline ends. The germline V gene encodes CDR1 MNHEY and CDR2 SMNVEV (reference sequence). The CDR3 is CASSSGILQETQYF. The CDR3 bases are TGTGCCAGCAGTTCAGGAATTTTACAAGAGACCCAGTACTTC.

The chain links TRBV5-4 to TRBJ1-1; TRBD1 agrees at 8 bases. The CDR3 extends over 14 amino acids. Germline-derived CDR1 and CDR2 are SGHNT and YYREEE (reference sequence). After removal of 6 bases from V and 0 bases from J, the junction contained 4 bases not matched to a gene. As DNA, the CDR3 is TGTGCCAGCAACCAGGGGGCTATGAACACTGAAGCTTTCTTT. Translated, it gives CASNQGAMNTEAFF.

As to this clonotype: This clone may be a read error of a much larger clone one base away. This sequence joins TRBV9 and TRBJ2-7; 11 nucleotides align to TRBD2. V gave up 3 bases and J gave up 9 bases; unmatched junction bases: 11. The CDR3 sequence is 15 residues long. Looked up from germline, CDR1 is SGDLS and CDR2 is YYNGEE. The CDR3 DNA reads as TGTGCCAGCAGCGCATTCACTAGCGGGAGTGCCGGGCAGTACTTC. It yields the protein CASSAFTSGSAGQYF.

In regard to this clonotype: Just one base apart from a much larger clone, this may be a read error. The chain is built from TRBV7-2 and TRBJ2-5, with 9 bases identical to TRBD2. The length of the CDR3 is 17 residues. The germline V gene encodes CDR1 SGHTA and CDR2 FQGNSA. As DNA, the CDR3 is TGTGCCAGCAGCTTAGGCGGGAGGGGGACGCTCCAAGAGACCCAGCACTTC. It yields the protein CASSLGGRGTLQETQHF.

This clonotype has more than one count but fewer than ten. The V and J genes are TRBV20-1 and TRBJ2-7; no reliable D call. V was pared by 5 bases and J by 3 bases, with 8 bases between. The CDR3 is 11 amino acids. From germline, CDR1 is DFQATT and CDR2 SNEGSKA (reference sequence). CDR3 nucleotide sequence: TGCAGTGCTCGGCTTGGCTACGAGCAGTACTTC. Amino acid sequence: CSARLGYEQYF.

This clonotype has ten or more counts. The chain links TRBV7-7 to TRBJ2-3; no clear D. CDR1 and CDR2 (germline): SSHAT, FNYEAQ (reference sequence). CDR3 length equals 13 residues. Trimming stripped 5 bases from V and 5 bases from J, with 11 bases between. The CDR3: CASSPGWEDTQYF. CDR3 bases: TGTGCCAGCAGCCCCGGATGGGAAGATACGCAGTATTTT.

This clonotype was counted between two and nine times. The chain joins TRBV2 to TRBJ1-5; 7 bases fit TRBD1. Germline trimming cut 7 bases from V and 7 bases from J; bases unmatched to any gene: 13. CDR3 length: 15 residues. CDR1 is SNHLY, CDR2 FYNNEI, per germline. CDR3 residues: CASTPGGRGDQPQHF. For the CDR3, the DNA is TGTGCCAGCACTCCAGGGGGAAGGGGCGACCAGCCCCAGCATTTT.

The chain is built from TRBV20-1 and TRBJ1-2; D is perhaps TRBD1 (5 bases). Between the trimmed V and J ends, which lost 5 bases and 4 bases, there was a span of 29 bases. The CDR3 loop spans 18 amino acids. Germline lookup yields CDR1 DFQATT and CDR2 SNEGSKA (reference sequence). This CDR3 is CSAAGGLPASRRGYGYTF. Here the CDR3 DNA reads TGCAGTGCTGCCGGGGGACTGCCGGCTTCCCGGAGAGGCTATGGCTACACCTTC.

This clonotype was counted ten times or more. CDR3 region: CSASSPYSSYEQYF. The CDR3 DNA is TGCAGTGCTAGTTCCCCATATTCCTCCTACGAGCAGTACTTC. The V call is TRBV20-1, the J call TRBJ2-7; D is ambiguous. This CDR3 spans 14 amino acids. The germline V gene encodes CDR1 DFQATT and CDR2 SNEGSKA (reference sequence). With 3 bases removed from V and 0 bases from J, the gap between germline ends came to 12 bases.